These 10 T cell receptor beta chains came from one sample sequenced in a study of CD8 T cells in ankylosing spondylitis. Each CDR3 protein is one row after TCRdb ran MiXCR on the 5' RACE reads. The data contain 300,000 to 350,000 distinct CDR3 sequences, about 14% of them singletons. The sequenced material came from blood, either unsorted or a sorted T cell fraction (not recorded which). Receptors originate from a male donor with ankylosing spondylitis or in good health (not recorded which).

This clonotype was counted only a few times. The chain links TRBV12-3 or TRBV12-4 to TRBJ2-5; 8 nucleotides agree with TRBD1. The CDR3 is made up of 14 amino acids. The trim removed 5 bases at V and 5 bases at J, leaving 7 bases unmatched. The CDR3 loop reads CASSRAGGAETQYF. The CDR3 DNA sequence: TGTGCCAGCAGTCGGGCAGGGGGCGCGGAGACCCAGTACTTC.

The rearrangement uses TRBV30 and TRBJ2-5; 11 positions match TRBD2. The CDR3 runs to 16 residues. Germline-derived CDR1 and CDR2 are GTSNPN and SVGIG (reference sequence). The V gene end was trimmed by 4 bases and the J gene end by 5 bases; junction bases not matched to a gene: 12. CDR3 in DNA: TGTGCCTGGACCCAAGGAGCTAGCGGGGGGTGGGAGACCCAGTACTTC. Protein: CAWTQGASGGWETQYF.

This clonotype was counted only a few times. The chain combines TRBV30 with TRBJ2-7, with no clear D. Per the germline V gene, CDR1 is GTSNPN and CDR2 is SVGIG (reference sequence). The CDR3 runs to 11 residues. V was clipped by 1 base and J by 3 bases, with 4 bases between them. DNA of the CDR3: TGTGCCTGGAGTGACCGCTACGAGCAGTACTTC. It is translated as CAWSDRYEQYF.

This clonotype has ten or more counts. The V gene is TRBV11-2, the J gene TRBJ2-3; D is unresolved. The V gene's germline CDR1 is SGHAT and CDR2 FQNNGV. This CDR3 is 15 amino acids long. With 5 bases removed from V and 1 base from J, the gap between germline ends came to 13 bases. The CDR3 nucleotides are TGTGCCAGCAGCGCCATTTCGGTTCGCACAGATACGCAGTATTTT. Translated, it gives CASSAISVRTDTQYF.

This clonotype occurred many times. The chain combines TRBV5-1 with TRBJ2-2; D is undetermined. V lost 1 base and J 4 bases, leaving 14 bases between the germline ends. The length of the CDR3 is 16 residues. Germline V CDR1 and CDR2: SGHRS, YFSETQ. Here the CDR3 reads CASSLSGKSGTGELFF. For the CDR3, the DNA is TGCGCCAGCAGCTTGTCTGGGAAATCTGGCACCGGGGAGCTGTTTTTT.

Only a few counts were recorded for this clonotype. CDR3 in DNA: TGTGCCAGCAGTTACGGGGCCTACTATGGCTACACCTTC. Translating it yields CASSYGAYYGYTF. The chain employs TRBV6-2 or TRBV6-3 and TRBJ1-2, with a tentative D call TRBD1 (5 bases). In germline, CDR1 is MNHEY, CDR2 SVGEGT. V was clipped by 2 bases and J by 3 bases, with 7 bases between them. This CDR3 is 13 amino acids long.

The chain carries TRBV28 and TRBJ2-2; possible D gene TRBD1, 6 bases. Trimming stripped 7 bases from V and 1 base from J, with 10 bases between. This CDR3 contains 14 residues. CDR1 is MDHEN, CDR2 SYDVKM, per germline. The chain's CDR3 is CASISGQNTGELFF. CDR3 DNA: TGTGCCAGCATTTCGGGACAGAACACCGGGGAGCTGTTTTTT.

The chain couples TRBV27 to TRBJ2-2; possibly TRBD1 for D (5 bases). Trimming left V 2 bases short and J 4 bases short, with 14 bases between. The CDR3 runs to 16 residues. Germline CDR1 reads MNHEY; CDR2 reads SMNVEV (reference sequence). The CDR3 loop is CASSLPGIVGTGELFF. The CDR3 DNA follows: TGTGCCAGCAGTTTACCAGGGATTGTTGGCACCGGGGAGCTGTTTTTT.

The genes are TRBV15 and TRBJ1-1; D ambiguous. The germline V gene has CDR1 LNHNV and CDR2 YYDKDF (reference sequence). Deletions cut 3 bases from V and 12 bases from J, with 17 bases between. The CDR3 consists of 13 residues. CDR3 sequence reads: CATSSPTQWLTFF. The CDR3 bases are TGTGCCACCAGCAGTCCCACCCAATGGCTAACTTTCTTT.

Only a few counts were recorded for this clonotype. The chain employs TRBV4-1 and TRBJ2-1; D tentatively fits TRBD1 or TRBD2 (6 bases each). Germline V gives CDR1 MGHRA, CDR2 YSYEKL. Trimming took off 1 base at V and 4 bases at J, with 14 bases between the two ends. This CDR3 has 16 amino acids. CDR3 amino acids: CASSQASGASYNEQFF. CDR3 DNA sequence: TGCGCCAGCAGCCAAGCCTCGGGGGCCTCATACAATGAGCAGTTCTTC.